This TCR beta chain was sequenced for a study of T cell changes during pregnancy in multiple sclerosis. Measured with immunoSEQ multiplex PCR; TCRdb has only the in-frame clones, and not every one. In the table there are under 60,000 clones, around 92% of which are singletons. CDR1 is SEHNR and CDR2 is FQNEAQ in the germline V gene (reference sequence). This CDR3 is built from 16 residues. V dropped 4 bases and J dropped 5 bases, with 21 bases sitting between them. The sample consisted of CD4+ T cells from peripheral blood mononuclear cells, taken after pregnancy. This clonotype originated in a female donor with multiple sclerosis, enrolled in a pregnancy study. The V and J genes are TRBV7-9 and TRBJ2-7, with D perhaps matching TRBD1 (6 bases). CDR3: CASSSSITGTLDEQYF. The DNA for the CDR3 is TGTGCCAGCAGCTCAAGTATCACAGGGACGTTGGACGAGCAGTACTTC.